This TCR beta chain appears in the sequencing data of a study of cytomegalovirus exposure and HLA in healthy donors. PCR was performed using 60 Vbeta and 13 Jbeta primers. Only in-frame clones appear in the TCRdb table, and some are missing; sequencing was by immunoSEQ multiplex PCR. Recorded for this sample: roughly 79,000 clones. The J segment lost 6 bases and the V segment lost 4 bases, leaving 14 bases of the junction unmatched. This CDR3 spans 17 amino acids. Germline V gene lookup returns CDR1 PRHDT and CDR2 FYEKMQ (reference sequence). The clonotype was recovered from a man aged 25-40 years in good health and CMV-seronegative. Source material: PBMCs. V usage is TRBV13 and J usage is TRBJ1-1; 10 bases align to TRBD1. DNA for the CDR3: TGTGCCAGCAGCTCCGCCGGGACAGGGGATCTGTACTCTGAAGCTTTCTTT. Translating it yields CASSSAGTGDLYSEAFF.